Below are 17 T cell receptor beta chains sequenced from a single sample in a study of blood T cell repertoires in COVID-19. The protocol was immunoSEQ multiplex PCR, while the TCRdb copy is restricted to in-frame clones and leaves out a portion. The data show 390,000 or so clones, with around 87% seen just once and 5% to 8.5% held by the top ten. Input material: peripheral blood. The receptors stem from a young man with active or convalescent COVID-19.

The count of this clone is one. The chain combines TRBV23-1 with TRBJ2-3; D is perhaps TRBD2 (6 bases). TRBV23-1 is placed among ORFs of uncertain function. The CDR3 runs 17 residues. V dropped 2 bases and J dropped 0 bases, with 15 bases sitting between them. CDR3 region: CASSQPGGPRSTDTQYF. The CDR3 DNA reads as TGCGCCAGCAGTCAACCCGGAGGGCCCCGGAGCACAGATACGCAGTATTTT.

A note on this clone: Other DNA sequences within the sample encode an identical CDR3. The V gene is TRBV15, the J gene TRBJ2-7, with D hard to call. The CDR3 spans 16 residues. Germline V gene sequence: CDR1 LNHNV, CDR2 YYDKDF (reference sequence). With 0 bases removed from V and 1 base from J, the gap between germline ends came to 13 bases. In DNA, the CDR3 is TGTGCCACCAGCAGAGATTTGAGTGATTCATCCTACGAGCAGTACTTC. It specifies CATSRDLSDSSYEQYF.

This chain links TRBV4-3 with TRBJ1-1; 9 bases agree with TRBD1. The CDR3 runs to 16 residues. Per germline, CDR1 LGHNA and CDR2 YSLEER. The V segment lost 1 base and the J segment 0 bases; nucleotides outside the gene matches: 3. CDR3 protein: CASSQGTGAMNTEAFF. The DNA of the CDR3 is TGCGCCAGCAGCCAAGGGACAGGGGCTATGAACACTGAAGCTTTCTTT.

The chain joins TRBV6-1 to TRBJ2-7; TRBD2 is a possible D gene (7 bases). Trimming took 3 bases from V and 4 from J, leaving 16 bases between them. Germline V gene data show CDR1 as MNHNS and CDR2 as SASEGT. The CDR3 totals 15 residues. The CDR3 loop is CASSEYSGRGYEQYF. The CDR3, as DNA: TGTGCCAGCAGTGAGTACAGTGGGAGGGGGTACGAGCAGTACTTC.

This rearrangement joins TRBV7-2 to TRBJ2-2; D might be TRBD1 (6 bases). V was cut by 1 base and J by 7 bases, with 10 bases left in between. The CDR3 is 14 residues long. Germline loops: CDR1 SGHTA, CDR2 FQGNSA. The DNA of the CDR3 is TGTGCCAGCAGCTTAGGGGGGCGCAGCGGGGAGCTGTTTTTT. Translation gives CASSLGGRSGELFF.

V is TRBV2 and J is TRBJ1-1; D possibly corresponds to TRBD1 (6 bases). Per germline, CDR1 SNHLY and CDR2 FYNNEI. The CDR3 extends over 15 amino acids. Trimming left V 7 bases short and J 6 bases short, with 21 bases between. CDR3 amino acids: CASKVGRGRNPEAFF. DNA of the CDR3: TGTGCCAGCAAGGTAGGCAGGGGAAGGAATCCTGAAGCTTTCTTT.

The chain links TRBV27 to TRBJ2-7, with 7 bases that match TRBD2. J lost 3 bases, V lost 6 bases, and 5 bases had no gene match. CDR1 and CDR2 (germline): MNHEY, SMNVEV (reference sequence). The CDR3 has 13 amino acids. The CDR3 DNA is TGTGCCAGCAGCCGTCGGGGGGACTACGAGCAGTACTTC. This sequence encodes CASSRRGDYEQYF.

The V gene is TRBV29-1, the J gene TRBJ1-4; 7 bases are a match to TRBD1. Trimming took 4 bases from V and 8 from J; bases not matched to a gene: 4. The germline CDR1 and CDR2 sequences are SQVTM and ANQGSEA. This CDR3 has 12 amino acids. The CDR3 loop reads CSVAGQTEKLFF. The CDR3 region has the DNA TGCAGCGTTGCGGGACAGACCGAAAAACTGTTTTTT.

The genes are TRBV20-1 and TRBJ1-2, with D perhaps matching TRBD1 (5 bases). The V and J ends lost 3 bases and 7 bases respectively, with 15 bases between them. Germline values: CDR1 DFQATT, CDR2 SNEGSKA (reference sequence). The CDR3 is 13 amino acids. CDR3 sequence: CSASHVLGPGYTF. The DNA of the CDR3 is TGCAGTGCTAGTCATGTGTTGGGGCCTGGCTACACCTTC.

The chain employs TRBV6-1 and TRBJ1-5, with 10 bases that match TRBD1. Germline-derived CDR1 and CDR2 are MNHNS and SASEGT. Trimming cost V 0 bases and J 7 bases; bases outside gene matches: 3. This CDR3 is built from 15 residues. CDR3 amino acids: CASSEAGQGKQPQHF. The CDR3 region has the DNA TGTGCCAGCAGTGAAGCGGGACAGGGGAAGCAGCCCCAGCATTTT.

About this clone: Since no conserved phenylalanine or tryptophan closes the CDR3, a read error is the likely cause. The limits of the CDR3 on the DNA are not certain, so only TCRdb's listed CDR3 is given. V is TRBV4-3 and J is TRBJ1-4; the table's D call, TRBD1, has no DNA check behind it. The CDR3 adds up to 14 amino acids, both ends counted. The germline V gene encodes CDR1 LGHNA and CDR2 YSLEER. CDR3 amino acids: CASSQKAGTGTGLV.

This chain joins TRBV6-6 and TRBJ1-5; 9 bases align to TRBD1. Losses at the gene ends were 6 bases for V and 3 bases for J; bases not matched to a gene: 6. The CDR3 runs 15 residues. Germline CDR1 is MNHNY and CDR2 is SVGAGI (reference sequence). CDR3 nucleotide sequence: TGTGCCAGCAGCCCGGGACAGGGACCCAATCAGCCCCAGCATTTT. As protein: CASSPGQGPNQPQHF.

This clone was seen a few times. This chain uses TRBV14 with TRBJ1-2; tentative D call: TRBD1 (5 bases). Trimming shortened V by 0 bases and J by 8 bases, and 19 bases separated the two germline ends. Germline loops: CDR1 SGHDN, CDR2 FVKESK. The CDR3 has 16 amino acids. This CDR3 reads CASSQDRGRALSGYTF. CDR3 sequence (DNA): TGTGCCAGCAGCCAAGATAGAGGCAGGGCTCTTTCGGGCTACACCTTC.

This clone was found a few times. The J gene is TRBJ1-2, the V gene TRBV20-1, with D unresolved. The CDR3 extends over 12 amino acids. Trimming removed 3 bases from V and 8 bases from J, with 13 bases in between. CDR1 is DFQATT and CDR2 is SNEGSKA in the germline V gene (reference sequence). For the CDR3, the DNA is TGCAGTGCTAGTCCTGACACCGTAGGCTACACCTTC. This sequence encodes CSASPDTVGYTF.

The chain joins TRBV7-9 to TRBJ1-2, with D possibly matching TRBD1 (5 bases). V was trimmed by 5 bases and J by 2 bases, leaving 12 bases between them. The CDR3 covers 14 residues. The germline V gene encodes CDR1 SEHNR and CDR2 FQNEAQ (reference sequence). In nucleotides, the CDR3 is TGTGCCAGCAGCCCTGGGGCCGCAAACTATGGCTACACCTTC. Its translation: CASSPGAANYGYTF.

The rearrangement links TRBV12-5 to TRBJ2-3, with 13 bases fitting TRBD2. The V gene end was trimmed by 5 bases and the J gene end by 2 bases; junction bases not matched to a gene: 4. The CDR3 is 16 residues long. CDR1 LGHNT and CDR2 FRNRAP come from the germline V gene. The CDR3 here is CASGPGLAGVTDTQYF. The DNA for the CDR3 is TGTGCTAGTGGTCCCGGACTAGCGGGGGTCACAGATACGCAGTATTTT.

The chain carries TRBV7-9 and TRBJ2-7; TRBD1 agrees at 8 bases. The length of the CDR3 is 15 residues. V lost 5 bases, J lost 3 bases, and 9 bases stayed unmatched. Germline V lookup: CDR1 SEHNR, CDR2 FQNEAQ (reference sequence). The CDR3 DNA is TGTGCCAGCAGCCCCGATTTTGGACAGGGCTACGAGCAGTACTTC. It specifies CASSPDFGQGYEQYF.